The rows below give T cell receptor beta chains drawn from one sample of a study of blood T cell repertoires in COVID-19. Produced via immunoSEQ multiplex PCR; TCRdb's table is partial and in-frame only. The sample includes under 250,000 clones, under 90% of them seen just once. The specimen was peripheral blood. These TCRs come from a man aged 55 to 70 who had recovered from COVID-19. The CDR3 runs from the conserved cysteine through the conserved F or W. The D gene is left open where the match is weak. The size field is filled for only some rows; it gives once, few, many or a size class.

clone size: .; V gene: TRBV2; J gene: TRBJ2-6; D gene: TRBD1; CDR3 protein: CASNILKGQISSGANVLTF; CDR3 DNA: TGTGCCAGCAACATATTAAAGGGACAGATCAGCTCTGGGGCCAACGTCCTGACTTTC
clone size: once; V gene: TRBV12-3/TRBV12-4; J gene: TRBJ2-1; D gene: TRBD2; CDR3 protein: CASLLAGYNEQFF; CDR3 DNA: TGTGCCAGCTTGCTAGCGGGTTACAATGAGCAGTTCTTC
clone size: .; V gene: TRBV7-6; J gene: TRBJ1-5; D gene: .; CDR3 protein: CASSLEGGQGRNQPQHF; CDR3 DNA: TGTGCCAGCAGCTTAGAAGGGGGTCAGGGCCGCAATCAGCCCCAGCATTTT
clone size: .; V gene: TRBV11-2; J gene: TRBJ2-7; D gene: .; CDR3 protein: CASSFAQGSYEQYF; CDR3 DNA: TGTGCCAGCAGTTTTGCACAGGGCTCCTACGAGCAGTACTTC
clone size: once; V gene: TRBV18; J gene: TRBJ1-1; D gene: TRBD1; CDR3 protein: CASSSGTEHTEAFF; CDR3 DNA: TGTGCCAGCTCATCCGGGACAGAACACACTGAAGCTTTCTTT
clone size: .; V gene: TRBV18; J gene: TRBJ2-3; D gene: TRBD1; CDR3 protein: CASSPPILLWKTGETDTQYF; CDR3 DNA: TGTGCCAGCTCACCACCGATCTTGCTCTGGAAAACAGGGGAGACAGATACGCAGTATTTT
clone size: .; V gene: TRBV3-1/TRBV3-2; J gene: TRBJ2-3; D gene: TRBD2; CDR3 protein: CASSQRTSGGAETQYF; CDR3 DNA: TGTGCCAGCAGCCAACGGACTAGCGGGGGGGCCGAGACGCAGTATTTT
clone size: .; V gene: TRBV27; J gene: TRBJ1-3; D gene: TRBD1; CDR3 protein: CASSPLRTGDSGNTIYF; CDR3 DNA: TGTGCCAGCAGTCCCCTAAGGACAGGCGACTCTGGAAACACCATATATTTT
clone size: .; V gene: TRBV19; J gene: TRBJ2-3; D gene: .; CDR3 protein: CASSMSRQDTQYF; CDR3 DNA: TGTGCCAGTAGTATGAGCAGGCAAGATACGCAGTATTTT
clone size: few; V gene: TRBV29-1; J gene: TRBJ1-1; D gene: TRBD1; CDR3 protein: CSAALGQGTEAFF; CDR3 DNA: TGCAGCGCTGCCCTAGGACAGGGAACTGAAGCTTTCTTT
clone size: .; V gene: TRBV14; J gene: TRBJ1-2; D gene: .; CDR3 protein: CASSQGRGKDGYTF; CDR3 DNA: TGTGCCAGCAGCCAGGGTAGGGGAAAAGATGGCTACACCTTC
clone size: .; V gene: TRBV25-1; J gene: TRBJ2-3; D gene: TRBD1; CDR3 protein: CASSAMGQLNTQYF; CDR3 DNA: TGTGCCAGCAGTGCCATGGGACAGTTGAATACGCAGTATTTT
clone size: .; V gene: TRBV7-8; J gene: TRBJ2-7; D gene: TRBD1; CDR3 protein: CASSLRGQSYEQYF; CDR3 DNA: TGTGCCAGCAGCTTAAGGGGGCAGTCCTACGAGCAGTACTTC
clone size: .; V gene: TRBV4-1; J gene: TRBJ2-5; D gene: .; CDR3 protein: CASSQESAGGGDQETQYF; CDR3 DNA: TGCGCCAGCAGCCAAGAGTCAGCAGGCGGAGGGGACCAAGAGACCCAGTACTTC
clone size: .; V gene: TRBV6-5; J gene: TRBJ1-1; D gene: TRBD1; CDR3 protein: CASSLDRGGTEAFF; CDR3 DNA: TGTGCCAGCAGCCTGGACAGGGGAGGGACTGAAGCTTTCTTT
clone size: .; V gene: TRBV18; J gene: TRBJ1-1; D gene: TRBD1; CDR3 protein: CASSLGQGGTEAFF; CDR3 DNA: TGTGCCAGCTCACTGGGACAGGGGGGAACTGAAGCTTTCTTT
clone size: .; V gene: TRBV4-2; J gene: TRBJ2-5; D gene: TRBD2; CDR3 protein: CASSPGLAGAQETQYF; CDR3 DNA: TGTGCCAGCAGCCCAGGACTAGCGGGGGCCCAAGAGACCCAGTACTTC
clone size: .; V gene: TRBV5-4; J gene: TRBJ2-5; D gene: TRBD2; CDR3 protein: CASGLATQETQYF; CDR3 DNA: TGTGCCAGCGGACTAGCTACCCAAGAGACCCAGTACTTC
clone size: .; V gene: TRBV5-1; J gene: TRBJ1-2; D gene: .; CDR3 protein: CASSFGAGSSYGYTF; CDR3 DNA: TGCGCCAGCAGTTTTGGCGCGGGTTCGAGCTATGGCTACACCTTC
clone size: .; V gene: TRBV12-3/TRBV12-4; J gene: TRBJ1-1; D gene: TRBD1; CDR3 protein: CASSRQGNTEAFF; CDR3 DNA: TGTGCCAGCAGCCGACAGGGGAACACTGAAGCTTTCTTT
clone size: few; V gene: TRBV19; J gene: TRBJ1-3; D gene: .; CDR3 protein: CASSTDRSSGNTIYF; CDR3 DNA: TGTGCCAGTAGTACCGACAGGAGCTCTGGAAACACCATATATTTT
clone size: .; V gene: TRBV6-5; J gene: TRBJ1-1; D gene: .; CDR3 protein: CASRQNREAFF; CDR3 DNA: TGTGCCAGCAGACAAAACAGGGAAGCTTTCTTT
clone size: .; V gene: TRBV5-3; J gene: TRBJ2-5; D gene: TRBD2; CDR3 protein: CARSLGSGGAGETQYF; CDR3 DNA: TGTGCCAGAAGCTTGGGTAGCGGGGGGGCCGGGGAGACCCAGTACTTC